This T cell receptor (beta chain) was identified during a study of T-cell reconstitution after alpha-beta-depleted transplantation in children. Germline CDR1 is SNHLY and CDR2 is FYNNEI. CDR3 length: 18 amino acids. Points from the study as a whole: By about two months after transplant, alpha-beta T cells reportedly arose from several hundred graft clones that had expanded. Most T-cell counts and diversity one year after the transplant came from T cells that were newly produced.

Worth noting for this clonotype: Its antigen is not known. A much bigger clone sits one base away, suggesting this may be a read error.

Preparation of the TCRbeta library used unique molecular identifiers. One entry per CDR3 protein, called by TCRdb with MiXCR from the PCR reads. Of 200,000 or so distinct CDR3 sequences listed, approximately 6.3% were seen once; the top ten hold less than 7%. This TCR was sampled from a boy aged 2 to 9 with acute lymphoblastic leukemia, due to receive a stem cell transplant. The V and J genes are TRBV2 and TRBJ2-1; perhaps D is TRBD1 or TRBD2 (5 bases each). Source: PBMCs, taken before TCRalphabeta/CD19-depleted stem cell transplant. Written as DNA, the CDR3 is TGTGCCTGCAGTTCCCTCGGGGCACGGACGGTTGGGTACAATGAGCAGTTCTTC. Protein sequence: CACSSLGARTVGYNEQFF.